Here is one T cell receptor (beta chain) with its context. Per germline, CDR1 MDHEN and CDR2 SYDVKM. CDR3 size: 14 residues. The V segment lost 7 bases and the J segment 8 bases; nucleotides outside the gene matches: 7. Each cDNA molecule carried a unique molecular identifier. TCRdb reprocessed the 5' RACE reads with MiXCR, giving one entry per CDR3 protein. There are 100,000 to 120,000 distinct CDR3 sequences in the sample; about 12% occur only once, and 3% to 3.5% lies in the top ten. This sample was included in a study of early T cells in non-severe SARS-CoV-2 infection. The sequence came from an adult who was a healthcare worker with PCR-confirmed SARS-CoV-2 infection or an uninfected control (not recorded which). The sample consisted of whole blood. V usage is TRBV28 and J usage is TRBJ2-1, with TRBD1 identical over 11 bases. The CDR3 sequence is CASTWDRGRDEQFF. CDR3 in DNA: TGTGCCAGCACCTGGGACAGGGGGAGGGATGAGCAGTTCTTC.